These 14 T cell receptor beta chains originate from one sample sequenced in a study of blood T cell repertoires in COVID-19. Profiled with immunoSEQ multiplex PCR; TCRdb holds only in-frame clones, not every one. The table includes approximately 230,000 clones, roughly 89% detected once. The sequenced sample was peripheral blood. These receptors all stem from a young man who had recovered from COVID-19.

The chain has TRBV6-5 and TRBJ2-5, with D perhaps matching TRBD1 (6 bases). V was clipped by 2 bases and J by 2 bases, with 15 bases between them. Per germline, CDR1 MNHEY and CDR2 SVGAGI. This CDR3 has 16 residues. CDR3 nucleotide sequence: TGTGCCAGCAGTTACGTCCTGGGGGCGACGCAAGAGACCCAGTACTTC. Amino acid sequence: CASSYVLGATQETQYF.

CDR3 protein: CASSLPAEETQYF. The CDR3 region has the DNA TGCGCCAGCAGCTTGCCCGCGGAGGAGACCCAGTACTTC. This chain joins TRBV5-1 and TRBJ2-5; D not resolved. Germline-derived CDR1 and CDR2 are SGHRS and YFSETQ. V was clipped by 1 base and J by 5 bases, with 9 bases between them. This CDR3 has 13 amino acids.

DNA of the CDR3: TGTGCCAGCAGCGCAAGCCCCTCTGGAAACACCATATATTTT. Amino acid sequence: CASSASPSGNTIYF. The chain is built from TRBV7-2 and TRBJ1-3; no clear D gene. CDR1 and CDR2 (germline): SGHTA, FQGNSA. This CDR3 region has 14 residues. V was cut by 5 bases and J by 0 bases, with 8 bases left in between.

The gene calls are TRBV5-8 and TRBJ2-7; D gene unclear. The CDR3 sequence is 14 residues long. Germline loops: CDR1 SGHTS, CDR2 YDEGEE. V was shortened by 3 bases and J by 6 bases, with 16 bases between the two germline ends. The CDR3 region is CASSYPHIAAEQYF. The DNA of the CDR3 is TGTGCCAGCAGCTATCCACACATTGCGGCCGAGCAGTACTTC.

DNA of the CDR3: TGTGCCAGCAGACTGACAGGGAGAGAGACCCAGTACTTC. Translating gives CASRLTGRETQYF. V gene TRBV6-5 combines with J gene TRBJ2-5; 7 bases map to TRBD1. Germline CDR1 reads MNHEY; CDR2 reads SVGAGI. The V gene end was trimmed by 6 bases and the J gene end by 4 bases; junction bases not matched to a gene: 5. The CDR3 is 13 amino acids.

The gene calls are TRBV6-5 and TRBJ2-1, with TRBD2 matching over 7 bases. This CDR3 is built from 16 residues. V lost 4 bases, J lost 8 bases, and 14 bases stayed unmatched. The germline gives CDR1 MNHEY, CDR2 SVGAGI. CDR3 sequence reads: CASSSSRAGSWDEQFF. The CDR3 DNA is TGTGCCAGCAGTTCCTCAAGAGCGGGGTCTTGGGATGAGCAGTTCTTC.

The V gene is TRBV5-1, the J gene TRBJ2-7; 11 nucleotides match TRBD2. Germline CDR1 reads SGHRS; CDR2 reads YFSETQ. J lost 2 bases, V lost 0 bases, and 4 bases had no gene match. The CDR3 consists of 16 residues. The CDR3 reads CASSLEGLAETYEQYF. CDR3 DNA: TGCGCCAGCAGCTTGGAGGGACTAGCGGAGACCTACGAGCAGTACTTC.

The gene calls are TRBV7-9 and TRBJ2-7, with D possibly being TRBD1 (5 bases). The CDR3 spans 12 residues. Germline V gene lookup returns CDR1 SEHNR and CDR2 FQNEAQ (reference sequence). V lost 8 bases to trimming and J lost 2 bases, with 10 bases between them. The CDR3 DNA reads as TGTGCCAGCGGGGCGTGGGCCTACGAGCAGTACTTC. Translating gives CASGAWAYEQYF.

V usage is TRBV19 and J usage is TRBJ2-7; maybe TRBD1 (5 bases). The CDR3 has 13 residues. CDR1 and CDR2 (germline): LNHDA, SQIVND (reference sequence). V was trimmed by 9 bases and J by 4 bases, leaving 16 bases between them. The CDR3 DNA follows: TGTGCCAGCACCTCAGGGCTAGAGTACGAGCAGTACTTC. Translated: CASTSGLEYEQYF.

The V call is TRBV7-6, the J call TRBJ1-3, with D possibly being TRBD1 (5 bases). There are 14 residues in the CDR3. The V and J ends lost 5 bases and 4 bases respectively, with 12 bases between them. From germline, CDR1 is SGHVS and CDR2 FNYEAQ. This chain's CDR3 is CASSPGLLGNTIYF. The CDR3 bases are TGTGCCAGCAGCCCGGGACTGTTGGGAAACACCATATATTTT.

The V and J genes are TRBV5-4 and TRBJ2-3, with 7 bases lining up with TRBD1. This CDR3 contains 13 residues. Germline V gene sequence: CDR1 SGHNT, CDR2 YYREEE (reference sequence). V lost 0 bases and J lost 5; bases outside the gene matches: 0. The CDR3 DNA is TGTGCCAGCAGCTTGGCAGGGGGAGATACGCAGTATTTT. The encoded protein is CASSLAGGDTQYF.

This clone was observed once. The chain combines TRBV27 with TRBJ2-7; possible D gene TRBD1, 7 bases. CDR1 MNHEY and CDR2 SMNVEV come from the germline V gene (reference sequence). The CDR3 is made up of 14 amino acids. Deletions cut 7 bases from V and 6 bases from J, with 19 bases between. CDR3 in amino acids: CASTLQGRGSEQYF. DNA for the CDR3: TGTGCCAGCACCTTACAGGGGCGGGGATCCGAGCAGTACTTC.

The rearrangement joins TRBV24-1 to TRBJ1-2, with 7 bases matching TRBD1. The V gene end was trimmed by 1 base and the J gene end by 5 bases; junction bases not matched to a gene: 6. The CDR3 has 15 amino acids. CDR1 is KGHDR and CDR2 is SFDVKD in the germline V gene. The CDR3 loop reads CATSDFQQGWYGYTF. The CDR3 DNA follows: TGTGCCACCAGTGATTTTCAACAGGGGTGGTATGGCTACACCTTC.

A single count supports this clone. The chain uses TRBV20-1 and TRBJ2-1; D uncertain. Germline CDR1 reads DFQATT; CDR2 reads SNEGSKA (reference sequence). The CDR3 loop spans 11 amino acids. V was clipped by 2 bases and J by 9 bases, with 8 bases between them. The DNA of the CDR3 is TGCAGTGCTAGAATCTCCTTTGAGCAGTTCTTC. Amino acid sequence: CSARISFEQFF.